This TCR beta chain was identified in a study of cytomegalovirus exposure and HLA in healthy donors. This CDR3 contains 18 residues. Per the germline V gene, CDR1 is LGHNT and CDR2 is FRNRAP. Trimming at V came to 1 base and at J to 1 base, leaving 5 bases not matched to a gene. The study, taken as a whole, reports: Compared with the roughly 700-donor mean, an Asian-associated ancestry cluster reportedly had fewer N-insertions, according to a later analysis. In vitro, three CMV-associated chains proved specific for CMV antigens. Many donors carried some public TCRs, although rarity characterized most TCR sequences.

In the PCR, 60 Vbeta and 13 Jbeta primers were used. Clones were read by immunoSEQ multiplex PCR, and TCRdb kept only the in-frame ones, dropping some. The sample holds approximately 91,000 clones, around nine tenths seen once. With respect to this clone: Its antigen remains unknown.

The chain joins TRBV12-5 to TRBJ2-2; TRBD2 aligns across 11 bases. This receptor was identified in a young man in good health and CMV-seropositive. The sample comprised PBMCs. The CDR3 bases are TGTGCTAGTGGTTTGGAAAATGGACTAGCGGGGAACACCGGGGAGCTGTTTTTT. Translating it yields CASGLENGLAGNTGELFF.